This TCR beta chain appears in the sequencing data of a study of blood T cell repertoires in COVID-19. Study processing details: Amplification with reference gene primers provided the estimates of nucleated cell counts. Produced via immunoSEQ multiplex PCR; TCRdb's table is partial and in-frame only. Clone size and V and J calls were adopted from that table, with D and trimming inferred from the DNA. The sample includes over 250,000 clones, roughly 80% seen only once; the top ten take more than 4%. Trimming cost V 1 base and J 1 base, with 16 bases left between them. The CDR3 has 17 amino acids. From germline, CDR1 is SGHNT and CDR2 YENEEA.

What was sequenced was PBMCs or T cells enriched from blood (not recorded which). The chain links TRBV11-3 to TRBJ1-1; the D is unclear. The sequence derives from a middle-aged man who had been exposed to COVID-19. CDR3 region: CASSLAGWGEPNTEAFF. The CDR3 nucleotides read TGTGCCAGCAGCTTAGCGGGCTGGGGAGAGCCGAACACTGAAGCTTTCTTT.